This T cell receptor (beta chain) was sequenced for a study of blood T cell repertoires in COVID-19. V was trimmed by 8 bases and J by 10 bases, leaving 17 bases between them. CDR3 length: 12 residues. Germline V gene lookup returns CDR1 MNHEY and CDR2 SMNVEV (reference sequence). Sequencing used immunoSEQ multiplex PCR; TCRdb keeps in-frame clones, though not all of them. Of 110,000 or so clones detected, 85% to 90% appear once; the ten largest clones hold about 6.1%. The rearrangement uses TRBV27 and TRBJ1-1, with D unclear. This receptor was obtained from a woman aged 55-69 years with COVID-19, enrolled during active disease. Sequencing used peripheral blood. CDR3 sequence reads: CASGLLGSVAFF. CDR3 sequence (DNA): TGTGCCAGCGGGTTATTGGGCAGTGTAGCTTTCTTT.